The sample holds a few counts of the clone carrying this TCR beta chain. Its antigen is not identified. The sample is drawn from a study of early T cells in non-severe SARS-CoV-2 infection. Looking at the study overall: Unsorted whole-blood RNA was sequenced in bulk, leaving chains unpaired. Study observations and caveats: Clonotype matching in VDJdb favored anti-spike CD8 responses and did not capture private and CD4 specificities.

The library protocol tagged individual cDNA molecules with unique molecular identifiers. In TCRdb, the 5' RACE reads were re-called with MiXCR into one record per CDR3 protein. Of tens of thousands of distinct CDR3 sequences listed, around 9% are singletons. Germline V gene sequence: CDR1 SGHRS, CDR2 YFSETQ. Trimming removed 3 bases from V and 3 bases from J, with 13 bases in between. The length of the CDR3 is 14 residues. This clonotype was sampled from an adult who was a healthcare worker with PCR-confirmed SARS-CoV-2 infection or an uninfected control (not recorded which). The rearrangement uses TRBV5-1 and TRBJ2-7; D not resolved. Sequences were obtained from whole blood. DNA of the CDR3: TGCGCCAGCAGCTCCGACGCGTCGCTCTACGAGCAGTACTTC. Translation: CASSSDASLYEQYF.